This TCR beta chain emerged from a study of T cells after yellow fever vaccination. Across the study: SMART-Seq v4 Ultra Low Input prepared libraries from low-cell fractions. Whole-study results and caveats: The secondary T-cell response peaked on day 5, not day 15, but was weaker.

This clonotype was seen more than once but under ten times. The antigen is undetermined. TCRdb redid the calling of the 5' RACE reads with MiXCR, one entry per CDR3 protein. The table has 120,000 or so distinct CDR3 sequences, 8.9% seen once; the top ten hold around 40%. Trimming cost V 0 bases and J 2 bases; bases outside gene matches: 5. From germline, CDR1 is LGHDT and CDR2 YNNKEL (reference sequence). The CDR3 contains 18 residues. The sequence derives from a man aged 18-30 years who received the YFV17D yellow fever vaccine. Sequenced here: CD8+ T cells sorted from PBMCs, sampled on the day of the yellow fever booster vaccination. The rearrangement joins TRBV3-1 to TRBJ2-2, with 11 bases matching TRBD2. This CDR3 reads CASSQDKLAGDNTGELFF. DNA for the CDR3: TGTGCCAGCAGCCAAGATAAACTAGCGGGGGATAACACCGGGGAGCTGTTTTTT.